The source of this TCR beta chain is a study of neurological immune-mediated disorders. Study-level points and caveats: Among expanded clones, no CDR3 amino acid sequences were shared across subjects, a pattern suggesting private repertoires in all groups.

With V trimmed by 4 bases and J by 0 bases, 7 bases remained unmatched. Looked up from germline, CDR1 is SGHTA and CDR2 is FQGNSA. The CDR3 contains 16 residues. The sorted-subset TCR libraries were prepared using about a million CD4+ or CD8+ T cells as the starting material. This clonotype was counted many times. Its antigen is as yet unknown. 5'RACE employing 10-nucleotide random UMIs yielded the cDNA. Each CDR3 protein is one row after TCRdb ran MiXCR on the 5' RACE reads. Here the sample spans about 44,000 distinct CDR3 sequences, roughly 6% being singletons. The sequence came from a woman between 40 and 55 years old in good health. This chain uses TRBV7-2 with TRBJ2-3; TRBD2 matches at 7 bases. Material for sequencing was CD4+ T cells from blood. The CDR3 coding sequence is TGTGCCAGCAGCTCAGCAGCGGGGCGGAGCACAGATACGCAGTATTTT. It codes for CASSSAAGRSTDTQYF.